This TCR beta chain appears in the sequencing data of a study of T cell responses to AZD1222 COVID-19 vaccine. Of note for this clone: Its antigen is unknown.

Sequencing was performed with immunoSEQ multiplex PCR; in TCRdb, only in-frame clones are kept and a portion is missing. The table lists under 200,000 clones, 80% to 95% of them singletons. Whole-study results and caveats: Vaccine-related CD4 TCRs covered spike, predominating at 160-218 and 743-854. The donor group comprised mostly white British people and more females; the analysis possibly underestimated clonal diversity.

Trimming pared 2 bases from V and 8 bases from J, leaving 16 bases between. Germline values: CDR1 SGHRS, CDR2 YFSETQ. This CDR3 comprises 14 residues. The sample in question was peripheral blood, obtained on day 0 of AZD1222 vaccination. The chain carries TRBV5-1 and TRBJ1-2; D remains ambiguous. This TCR was sampled from an adult in good health. In DNA form, the CDR3 reads TGCGCCAGCAGCTTACGACACTCGGAAGGAGGCTACACCTTC. Translating it yields CASSLRHSEGGYTF.